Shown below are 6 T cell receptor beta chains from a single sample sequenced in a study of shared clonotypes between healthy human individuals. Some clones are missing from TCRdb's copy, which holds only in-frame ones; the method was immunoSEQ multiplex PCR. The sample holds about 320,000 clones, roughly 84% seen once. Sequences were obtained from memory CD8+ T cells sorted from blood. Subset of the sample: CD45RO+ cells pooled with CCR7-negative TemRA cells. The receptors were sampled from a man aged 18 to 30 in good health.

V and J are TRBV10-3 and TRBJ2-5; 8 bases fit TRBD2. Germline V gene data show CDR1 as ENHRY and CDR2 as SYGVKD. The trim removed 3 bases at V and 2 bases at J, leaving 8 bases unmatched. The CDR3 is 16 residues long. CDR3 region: CAISDPGLVGQETQYF. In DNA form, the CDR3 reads TGTGCCATCAGTGATCCGGGACTAGTAGGACAAGAGACCCAGTACTTC.

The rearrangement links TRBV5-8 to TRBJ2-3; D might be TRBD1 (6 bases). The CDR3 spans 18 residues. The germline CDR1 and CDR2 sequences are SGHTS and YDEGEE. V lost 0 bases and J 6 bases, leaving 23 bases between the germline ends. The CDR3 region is CASSLAKSGAALGDTQYF. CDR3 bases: TGTGCCAGCAGCTTGGCCAAGTCAGGGGCAGCTCTTGGGGATACGCAGTATTTT.

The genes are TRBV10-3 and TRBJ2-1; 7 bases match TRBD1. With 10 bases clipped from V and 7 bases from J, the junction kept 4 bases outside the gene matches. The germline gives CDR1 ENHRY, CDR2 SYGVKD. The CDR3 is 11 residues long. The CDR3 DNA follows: TGTGCCAGCTCGACAGGGAATGAGCAGTTCTTC. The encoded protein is CASSTGNEQFF.

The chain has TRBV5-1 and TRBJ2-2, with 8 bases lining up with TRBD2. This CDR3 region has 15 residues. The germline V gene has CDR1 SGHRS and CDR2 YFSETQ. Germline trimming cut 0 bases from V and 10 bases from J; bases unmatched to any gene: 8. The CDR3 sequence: CASSLVAGFNVELFF. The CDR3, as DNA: TGCGCCAGCAGCTTGGTAGCGGGGTTTAATGTGGAGCTGTTTTTT.

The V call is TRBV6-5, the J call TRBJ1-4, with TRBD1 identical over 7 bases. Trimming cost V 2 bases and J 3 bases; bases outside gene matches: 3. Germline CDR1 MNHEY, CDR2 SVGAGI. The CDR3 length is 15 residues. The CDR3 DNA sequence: TGTGCCAGCAGTTACAGGGGGCCTCCTAATGAAAAACTGTTTTTT. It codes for CASSYRGPPNEKLFF.

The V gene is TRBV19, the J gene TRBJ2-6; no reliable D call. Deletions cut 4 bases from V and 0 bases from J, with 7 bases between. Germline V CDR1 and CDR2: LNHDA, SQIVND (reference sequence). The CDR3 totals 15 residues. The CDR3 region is CASSTPRSGANVLTF. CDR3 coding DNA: TGTGCCAGTAGTACCCCCCGCTCTGGGGCCAACGTCCTGACTTTC.